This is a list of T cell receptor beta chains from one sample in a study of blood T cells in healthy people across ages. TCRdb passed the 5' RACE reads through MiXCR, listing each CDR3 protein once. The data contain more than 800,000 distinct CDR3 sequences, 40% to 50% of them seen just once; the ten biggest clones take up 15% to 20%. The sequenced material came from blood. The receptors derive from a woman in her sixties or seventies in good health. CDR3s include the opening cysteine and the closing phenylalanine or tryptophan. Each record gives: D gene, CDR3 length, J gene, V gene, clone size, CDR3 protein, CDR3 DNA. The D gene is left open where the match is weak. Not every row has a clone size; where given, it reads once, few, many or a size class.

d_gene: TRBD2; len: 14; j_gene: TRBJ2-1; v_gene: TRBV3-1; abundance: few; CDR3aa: CASSQEAGVNEQFF; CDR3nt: TGTGCCAGCAGCCAAGAAGCGGGAGTCAATGAGCAGTTCTTC
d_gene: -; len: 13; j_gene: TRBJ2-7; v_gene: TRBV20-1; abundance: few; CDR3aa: CSAGPRVYYEQYF; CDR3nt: TGCAGTGCTGGCCCCAGGGTTTACTACGAGCAGTACTTC
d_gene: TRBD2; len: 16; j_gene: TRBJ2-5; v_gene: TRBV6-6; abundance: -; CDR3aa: CASSYSSGAGAETQYF; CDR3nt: TGTGCCAGCAGTTACTCTAGCGGGGCTGGGGCAGAGACCCAGTACTTC
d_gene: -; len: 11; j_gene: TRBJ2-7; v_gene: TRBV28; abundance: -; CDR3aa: CVAADPYEQYF; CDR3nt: TGTGTTGCGGCGGATCCCTACGAGCAGTACTTC
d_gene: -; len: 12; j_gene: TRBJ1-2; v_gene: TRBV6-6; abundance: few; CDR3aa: CASSHPQYGYTF; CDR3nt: TGTGCCAGCAGTCATCCCCAATATGGCTACACCTTC
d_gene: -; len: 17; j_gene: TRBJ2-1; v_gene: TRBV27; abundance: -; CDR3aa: CASSFLGAPTVFDEQFF; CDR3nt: TGTGCCAGCAGTTTCTTGGGGGCCCCAACCGTGTTTGATGAGCAGTTCTTC
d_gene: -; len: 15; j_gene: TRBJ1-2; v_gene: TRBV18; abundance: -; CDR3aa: CASSPLLQKNYGYTF; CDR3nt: TGTGCCAGCTCACCACTTCTGCAGAAAAACTATGGCTACACCTTC
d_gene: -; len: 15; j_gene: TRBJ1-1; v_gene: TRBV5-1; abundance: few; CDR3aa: CASSLVGGPNTEAFF; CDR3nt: TGCGCCAGCAGCTTGGTGGGGGGGCCGAACACTGAAGCTTTCTTT
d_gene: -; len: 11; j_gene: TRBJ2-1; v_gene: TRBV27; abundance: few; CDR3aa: CASSGPVGQFF; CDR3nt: TGTGCCAGCTCCGGGCCCGTTGGGCAGTTCTTC
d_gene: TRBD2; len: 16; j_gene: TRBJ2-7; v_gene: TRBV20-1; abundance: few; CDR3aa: CSARDLGGTSSYEQYF; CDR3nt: TGCAGTGCTAGAGATTTGGGGGGGACTTCCTCCTACGAGCAGTACTTC
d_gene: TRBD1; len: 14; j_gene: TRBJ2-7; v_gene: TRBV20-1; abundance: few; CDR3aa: CSARRQGATYEQYF; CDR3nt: TGCAGTGCCAGGCGACAGGGGGCAACCTACGAGCAGTACTTC
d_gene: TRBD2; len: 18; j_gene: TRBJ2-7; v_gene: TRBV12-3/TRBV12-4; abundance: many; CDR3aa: CASSLPLAGGPYAYEQYF; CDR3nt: TGTGCCAGCAGCCTCCCCCTAGCGGGAGGGCCTTACGCCTACGAGCAGTACTTC
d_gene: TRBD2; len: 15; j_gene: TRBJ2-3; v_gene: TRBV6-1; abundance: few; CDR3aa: CASSPGLATTDTQYF; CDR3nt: TGTGCCAGCAGCCCGGGACTAGCGACTACAGATACGCAGTATTTT
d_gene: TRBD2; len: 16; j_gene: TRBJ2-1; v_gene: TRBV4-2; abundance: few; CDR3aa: CASSQEPGGGANEQFF; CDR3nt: TGTGCCAGCAGCCAAGAGCCGGGAGGAGGGGCCAATGAGCAGTTCTTC
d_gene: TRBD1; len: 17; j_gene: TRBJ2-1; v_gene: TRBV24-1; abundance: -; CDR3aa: CATSDFGTDPSTNEQFF; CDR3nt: TGTGCCACCAGTGATTTCGGGACAGACCCTTCTACCAATGAGCAGTTCTTC
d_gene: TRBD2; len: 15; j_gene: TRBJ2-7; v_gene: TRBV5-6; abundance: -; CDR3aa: CASSWMEREAVEQYF; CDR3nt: TGTGCCAGCAGCTGGATGGAGCGGGAGGCGGTCGAGCAGTACTTC
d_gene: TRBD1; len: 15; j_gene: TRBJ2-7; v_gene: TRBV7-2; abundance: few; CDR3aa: CASSRRQGRPYEQYF; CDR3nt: TGTGCCAGCAGCAGAAGACAGGGACGCCCCTACGAGCAGTACTTC
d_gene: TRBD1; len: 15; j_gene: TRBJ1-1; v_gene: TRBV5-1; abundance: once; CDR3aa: CASSLAGTGITEAFF; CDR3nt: TGCGCCAGCAGCTTGGCCGGGACAGGGATCACTGAAGCTTTCTTT
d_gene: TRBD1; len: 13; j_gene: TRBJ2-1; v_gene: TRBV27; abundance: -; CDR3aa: CASSLWTGGEQFF; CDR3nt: TGTGCCAGCAGTTTATGGACAGGGGGCGAGCAGTTCTTC
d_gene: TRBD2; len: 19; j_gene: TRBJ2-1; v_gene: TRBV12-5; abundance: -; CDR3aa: CASRPSGGITSGNYNEQFF; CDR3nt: TGTGCTAGCCGACCCTCGGGGGGAATTACATCGGGGAATTACAATGAGCAGTTCTTC
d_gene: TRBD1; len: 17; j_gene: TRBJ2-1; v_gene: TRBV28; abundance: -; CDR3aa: CASSHLMGGTGTDEQFF; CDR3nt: TGTGCCAGCAGTCACTTAATGGGGGGGACAGGGACCGATGAGCAGTTCTTC
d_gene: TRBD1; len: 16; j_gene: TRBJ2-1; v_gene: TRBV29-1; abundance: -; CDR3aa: CSGRQGGKSSYNEQFF; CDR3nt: TGCAGCGGTAGACAGGGGGGGAAGAGCTCCTACAATGAGCAGTTCTTC
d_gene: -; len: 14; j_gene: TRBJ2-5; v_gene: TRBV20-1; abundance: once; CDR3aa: CSAKPPGPRGTQYF; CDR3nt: TGCAGTGCAAAACCACCGGGACCTCGAGGGACCCAGTACTTC
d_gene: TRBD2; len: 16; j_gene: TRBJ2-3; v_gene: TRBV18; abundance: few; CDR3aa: CASSPPEAGEEDTQYF; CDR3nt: TGTGCCAGCTCACCACCGGAGGCGGGAGAGGAAGATACGCAGTATTTT
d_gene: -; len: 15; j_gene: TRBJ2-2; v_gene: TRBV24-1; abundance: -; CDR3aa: CATSDLRENTGELFF; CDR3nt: TGTGCCACCAGTGATTTGCGGGAAAACACCGGGGAGCTGTTTTTT
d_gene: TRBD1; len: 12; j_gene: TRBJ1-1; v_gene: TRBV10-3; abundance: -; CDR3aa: CAIRGTGGLAFF; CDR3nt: TGTGCCATCAGGGGGACAGGGGGCTTAGCTTTCTTT
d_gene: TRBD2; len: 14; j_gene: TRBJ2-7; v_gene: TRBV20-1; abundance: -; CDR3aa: CSATGTSDYNEQYF; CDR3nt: TGCAGTGCTACAGGGACTAGCGACTACAATGAGCAGTACTTC
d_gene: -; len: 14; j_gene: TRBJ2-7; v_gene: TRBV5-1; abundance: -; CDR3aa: CASNSDVPPYEQYF; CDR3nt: TGCGCCAGCAATAGCGATGTACCTCCTTACGAGCAGTACTTC
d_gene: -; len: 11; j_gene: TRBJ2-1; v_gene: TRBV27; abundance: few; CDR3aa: CASGGGNEQFF; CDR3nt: TGTGCCAGCGGAGGGGGCAATGAGCAGTTCTTC
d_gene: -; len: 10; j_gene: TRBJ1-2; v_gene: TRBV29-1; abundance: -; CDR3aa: CSVEDRGVTF; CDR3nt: TGCAGCGTTGAAGATCGGGGGGTCACCTTC
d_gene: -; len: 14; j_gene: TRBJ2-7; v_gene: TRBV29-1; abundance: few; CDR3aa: CSVELASIAYEQYF; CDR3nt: TGCAGCGTTGAACTTGCGTCAATAGCCTACGAGCAGTACTTC
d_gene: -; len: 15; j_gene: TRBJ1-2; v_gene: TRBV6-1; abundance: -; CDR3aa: CASSEPRSGRDGYTF; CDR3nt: TGTGCCAGCAGTGAACCCCGATCCGGGCGCGATGGCTACACCTTC
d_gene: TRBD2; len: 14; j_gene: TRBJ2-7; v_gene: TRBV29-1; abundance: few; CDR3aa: CSVETSGSLSEQYF; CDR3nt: TGCAGCGTTGAAACTAGCGGGAGTCTCAGCGAGCAGTACTTC
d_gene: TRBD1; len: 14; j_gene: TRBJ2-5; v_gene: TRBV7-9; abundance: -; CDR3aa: CASSLRGRTETQYF; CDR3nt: TGTGCCAGCAGCTTAAGGGGGCGCACGGAGACCCAGTACTTC
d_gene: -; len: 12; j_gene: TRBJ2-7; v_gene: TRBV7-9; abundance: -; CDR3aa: CASSGNSYEQYF; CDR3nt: TGTGCCAGCTCGGGGAACTCCTACGAGCAGTACTTC
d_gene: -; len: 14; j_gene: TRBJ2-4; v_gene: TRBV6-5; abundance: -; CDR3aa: CDSTSIFSKNIQYF; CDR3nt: TGTGACAGCACTTCGATATTTTCCAAAAACATTCAGTACTTC
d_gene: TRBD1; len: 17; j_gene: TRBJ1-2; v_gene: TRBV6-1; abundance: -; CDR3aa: CASSEKDRRYILYGYTF; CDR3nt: TGTGCCAGCAGTGAAAAGGACAGGAGGTATATTCTCTATGGCTACACCTTC
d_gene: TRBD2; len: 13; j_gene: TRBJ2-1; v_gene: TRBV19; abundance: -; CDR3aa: CATTSGIYNEQFF; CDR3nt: TGTGCCACGACTAGCGGGATTTACAATGAGCAGTTCTTC
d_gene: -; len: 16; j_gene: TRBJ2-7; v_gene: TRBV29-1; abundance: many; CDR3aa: CSVKEARRGGSYEQYF; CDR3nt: TGCAGCGTCAAAGAGGCACGTCGAGGGGGTTCCTACGAGCAGTACTTC
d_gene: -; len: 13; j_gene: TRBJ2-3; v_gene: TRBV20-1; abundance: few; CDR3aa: CTARSDGTDTQYF; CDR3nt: TGCACTGCCCGGAGTGATGGCACAGATACGCAGTATTTT
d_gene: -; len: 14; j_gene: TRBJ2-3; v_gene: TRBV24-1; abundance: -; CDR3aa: CATSDHGAANTQYF; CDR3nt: TGTGCCACCAGTGATCACGGCGCAGCGAATACGCAGTATTTT
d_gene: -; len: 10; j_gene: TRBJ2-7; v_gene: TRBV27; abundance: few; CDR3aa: CASGYGEQYF; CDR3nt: TGTGCTAGCGGTTACGGCGAGCAGTACTTC
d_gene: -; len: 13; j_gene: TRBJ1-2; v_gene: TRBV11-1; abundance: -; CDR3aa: CASSANRDGGYTF; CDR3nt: TGTGCCAGCAGCGCAAACAGGGATGGCGGCTACACCTTC
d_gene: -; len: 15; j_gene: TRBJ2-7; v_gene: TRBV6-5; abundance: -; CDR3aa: CASSYSAGLLLEQYF; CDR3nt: TGTGCCAGCAGTTACTCGGCGGGGCTTCTACTCGAGCAGTACTTC
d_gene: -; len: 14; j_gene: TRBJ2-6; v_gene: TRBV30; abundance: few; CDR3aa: CAWNLGSGANVLTF; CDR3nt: TGTGCCTGGAATTTGGGATCTGGGGCCAACGTCCTGACTTTC
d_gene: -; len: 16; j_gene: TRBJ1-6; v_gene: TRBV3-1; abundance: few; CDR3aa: CASSPEVPGRNSPLHF; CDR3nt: TGTGCCAGCAGCCCCGAGGTGCCAGGACGTAATTCACCCCTCCACTTT
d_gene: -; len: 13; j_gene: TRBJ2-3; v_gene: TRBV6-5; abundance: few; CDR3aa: CASSHPDTDTQYF; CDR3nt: TGTGCCAGCAGTCACCCCGACACTGATACGCAGTATTTT
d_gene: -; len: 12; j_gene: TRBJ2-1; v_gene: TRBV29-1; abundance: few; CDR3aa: CSVLGRNTEQFF; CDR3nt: TGCAGCGTTTTGGGTCGTAACACTGAGCAGTTCTTC